This is a list of T cell receptor beta chains from one sample in a study of regulatory T cells in long-lasting Graves disease. TCRdb ran MiXCR on the multiplex PCR reads and lists one entry per CDR3 protein. The table lists hundreds of thousands of distinct CDR3 sequences, around 21% of them singletons, with 7% to 10% in the top ten. Sequenced here: peripheral blood mononuclear cells (PBMCs), sampled when the disease was refractory, from a patient treated with antithyroid drugs. Receptors originate from a female donor with Graves disease. CDR3s include the opening cysteine and the closing phenylalanine or tryptophan. A D gene is named only where the DNA matches it firmly. The listing skips clone size in some rows; elsewhere it reads once, few, many or a size class.

v_call	j_call	clone_size	d_call	cdr3_nt	cdr3_aa
TRBV6-5	TRBJ2-5	many	TRBD2	TGTGCCAGCAGTTACGTGACTAGCGGTCTATTGAAGACCCAGTACTTC	CASSYVTSGLLKTQYF
TRBV19	TRBJ2-6	-	TRBD1	TGTGCCAGTAGTAATCTCGGACAGGGTTACGCCAACGTCCTGACTTTC	CASSNLGQGYANVLTF
TRBV29-1	TRBJ1-2	-	-	TGCAGCGTTGAGAGTCTAAGCTATGGCTACACCTTC	CSVESLSYGYTF
TRBV11-2	TRBJ2-7	many	-	TGTGCCAGCAGCTTAGGTAATCATCCCCTAGCCGAGCAGTACTTC	CASSLGNHPLAEQYF
TRBV10-3	TRBJ2-7	-	TRBD1	TGTGCCACCACGGAGACAGGGGGGTCCTACGAGCAGTACTTC	CATTETGGSYEQYF
TRBV6-2/TRBV6-3	TRBJ2-7	-	-	TGTGCCAGCAGTTACTCTAGCGCCGAGCAGTACTTC	CASSYSSAEQYF
TRBV30	TRBJ1-1	many	-	TGTGCCTGGAGTGTAAAGGGAAGGGCGAACACTGAAGCTTTCTTT	CAWSVKGRANTEAFF
TRBV7-2	TRBJ1-4	few	-	TGTGCCAGCAGCTTAGGACAGTTGCGGGAACTGTTTTTT	CASSLGQLRELFF
TRBV5-1	TRBJ2-2	many	-	TGCGCCAGCAGCTCACAGGGTGGCACCGGGGAGCTGTTTTTT	CASSSQGGTGELFF
TRBV9	TRBJ1-2	-	-	TGTGCCAGCAGCCCCAGCTTCAACAGGGCGTATGGCTACACCTTC	CASSPSFNRAYGYTF
TRBV6-2/TRBV6-3	TRBJ1-4	few	-	TGTGCCAGCAGTGTACTGGAGGGGTCTAATGAAAAACTGTTTTTT	CASSVLEGSNEKLFF
TRBV5-1	TRBJ2-7	-	TRBD2	TGCGCCAGCAGCTTGGAACCACTAGCGGGAGGGCCGGAGCAGTACTTC	CASSLEPLAGGPEQYF
TRBV14	TRBJ2-7	many	TRBD2	TGTGCCAGCAGCCAAGGAACTAGCGGTCTAGCGGAGCAGTACTTC	CASSQGTSGLAEQYF
TRBV20-1	TRBJ1-1	few	-	TGCAGTGCCATAGACTCCCGACGGCAGGCTTTCTTT	CSAIDSRRQAFF
TRBV9	TRBJ2-5	many	-	TGTGCCAGCAGCGTAGCTCCCGAGGAGACCCAGTACTTC	CASSVAPEETQYF
TRBV6-2/TRBV6-3	TRBJ1-6	many	-	TGTGCCAGCAGTTACCTAGACAGGCTTAATTCACCCCTCCACTTT	CASSYLDRLNSPLHF
TRBV6-1	TRBJ1-1	-	-	TGTGCCAGCAGCCACGTAGAAGCTTTCTTT	CASSHVEAFF
TRBV7-9	TRBJ1-1	few	-	TGTGCCAGCAGCTTGGAGGGACGGTACACTGAAGCTTTCTTT	CASSLEGRYTEAFF
TRBV28	TRBJ2-7	many	TRBD2	TGTGCCAGTGCTCGAGCGGGAACCTCCTACGAGCAGTACTTC	CASARAGTSYEQYF
TRBV11-2	TRBJ1-1	many	-	TGTGCCAGCAGCTTGTCTACTGAAGCTTTCTTT	CASSLSTEAFF
TRBV10-2	TRBJ2-7	-	-	TGCGCCAGCCGTGGGAGTTCCGAGCAGTACTTC	CASRGSSEQYF
TRBV10-3	TRBJ2-2	-	TRBD1	TGTGCCATCAGTGAGCAGGGGGCGCCCAGGGAGCTGTTTTTT	CAISEQGAPRELFF
TRBV12-3/TRBV12-4	TRBJ1-6	many	-	TGTGCCAGCAGTTTACGCGGGGTATATTCACCCCTCCACTTT	CASSLRGVYSPLHF
TRBV29-1	TRBJ2-2	few	TRBD2	TGCAGCGTTTTAGCGGGAGTAGGCACCGGGGAGCTGTTTTTT	CSVLAGVGTGELFF
TRBV7-9	TRBJ2-7	-	-	TGTGCCAGCAGCTTAAGTGAGAACTACGAGCAGTACTTC	CASSLSENYEQYF
TRBV19	TRBJ2-2	few	-	TGTGCCATCAAAGGACGGTACACCGGGGAGCTGTTTTTT	CAIKGRYTGELFF
TRBV7-6	TRBJ2-5	-	-	TGTGCCAGCAGCTTAGAACCCGAGAGCAGAGAGACCCAGTACTTC	CASSLEPESRETQYF
TRBV5-4	TRBJ2-2	few	-	TGTGCCAGCAGCTTACCTATAAACACCGGGGAGCTGTTTTTT	CASSLPINTGELFF
TRBV7-7	TRBJ2-5	-	-	TGTGCTAGCAGCTTATACGGGGGACAGCAAGGGACCCAGTACTTC	CASSLYGGQQGTQYF
TRBV11-2	TRBJ1-3	few	TRBD1	TGTGCCAGCAGCTTCCCAGGGGGATCCGGAAACACCATATATTTT	CASSFPGGSGNTIYF
TRBV12-3/TRBV12-4	TRBJ2-5	-	-	TGTGCCAGCAGTTTAAAGGGGGGCGACGGGGAGACCCAGTACTTC	CASSLKGGDGETQYF
TRBV12-3/TRBV12-4	TRBJ1-5	many	-	TGTGCCAGCAGTTTTTGGAGTGTGGACAATCAGCCCCAGCATTTT	CASSFWSVDNQPQHF
TRBV12-3/TRBV12-4	TRBJ2-5	-	TRBD2	TGTGCCAGCAGTTGGAGCGGGAGGGCGGGGGGCAAGGAGACCCAGTACTTC	CASSWSGRAGGKETQYF
TRBV12-3/TRBV12-4	TRBJ1-4	few	-	TGTGCCAGCAGTTTAACAGGAGACAGTGAAAAACTGTTTTTT	CASSLTGDSEKLFF
TRBV28	TRBJ2-6	many	-	TGTGCCAGCAGTTTGCCCGGGTCTGGGGCCAACGTCCTGACTTTC	CASSLPGSGANVLTF
TRBV6-1	TRBJ1-2	many	-	TGTGCCAGCAGGCGGGGACTCCCGGGCTATGGCTACACCTTC	CASRRGLPGYGYTF
TRBV29-1	TRBJ2-7	-	TRBD1	TGCAGCGTTGAGAGACAGGGGGGCGAGCAGTACTTC	CSVERQGGEQYF
TRBV27	TRBJ1-5	many	-	TGTGCCAGCAGCTTCTCGGGACTCCGTGAGCAGCCCCAGCATTTT	CASSFSGLREQPQHF
TRBV3-1	TRBJ2-7	-	TRBD1	TGTGCCAGCAGCCAAGACAGGGGGCGACCATTCTACGAGCAGTACTTC	CASSQDRGRPFYEQYF
TRBV5-6	TRBJ2-7	-	-	TGTGCCAGCAGGCTGGGGGGCGAGCAGTACTTC	CASRLGGEQYF
TRBV12-3/TRBV12-4	TRBJ1-5	many	-	TGTGCCAGCAGCTTACGAGAAAATAGCAATCAGCCCCAGCATTTT	CASSLRENSNQPQHF
TRBV7-9	TRBJ2-2	-	-	TGTGCCAGCAGCTTAGAGTCCGGCGGGGAGCTGTTTTTT	CASSLESGGELFF
TRBV25-1	TRBJ2-5	many	TRBD1	TGTGCCAGCAGACAATTCGACGGACAGGGTGAGACCCAGTACTTC	CASRQFDGQGETQYF
TRBV5-6	TRBJ1-3	-	-	TGTGCCAGCAGCATCGGCCCCAGAGACACCATATATTTT	CASSIGPRDTIYF
TRBV11-2	TRBJ1-5	many	-	TGTGCCAGCAGCCGCCCATGGGGGGATAGCAATCAGCCCCAGCATTTT	CASSRPWGDSNQPQHF
TRBV6-2/TRBV6-3	TRBJ1-5	-	-	TGTGCCAGCAGTTATGGTCACGACCCATATAGCAATCAGCCCCAGCATTTT	CASSYGHDPYSNQPQHF
TRBV7-2	TRBJ2-7	-	TRBD2	TGTGCCAGCAGCTTATGGGGGGGAGGCGAGCAGTACTTC	CASSLWGGGEQYF
TRBV7-2	TRBJ1-2	few	-	TGTGCCAGCAGCTTAAGTCCTCAACCGGCCTATGGCTACACCTTC	CASSLSPQPAYGYTF
TRBV19	TRBJ1-2	-	TRBD1	TGTGCCAGTAGTTTCGGGACAGGGTTCGTCTTTGGCTACACCTTC	CASSFGTGFVFGYTF
TRBV7-9	TRBJ2-7	-	TRBD1	TGTGCCAGCAGCGTGCGACAGGGGAACAGGTACGAGCAGTACTTC	CASSVRQGNRYEQYF
TRBV19	TRBJ2-7	few	-	TGTGCCAGTAGTATTTTCTCGGGGAACGAGCAGTACTTC	CASSIFSGNEQYF
TRBV28	TRBJ1-5	many	-	TGTGCCACCAGGGGTTCCAATCAGCCCCAGCATTTT	CATRGSNQPQHF
TRBV2	TRBJ2-1	-	-	TGTGCCAGCAGTGTGACGGCCAACCCTGAGCAGTTCTTC	CASSVTANPEQFF
TRBV3-1	TRBJ2-7	-	TRBD2	TGTGCCAGCAGCCAAAGACTAGCGGGAGTAGGAGAGCAGTACTTC	CASSQRLAGVGEQYF
TRBV28	TRBJ1-1	many	-	TGTGCCAGCAGTACCGGGGGGGGTGTGGGTTATGCTGAAGCTTTCTTT	CASSTGGGVGYAEAFF
TRBV5-1	TRBJ2-3	-	TRBD1	TGCGCCAGCAGCTCCGGGACAGGGGGCGTCACAGATACGCAGTATTTT	CASSSGTGGVTDTQYF
TRBV7-9	TRBJ1-4	many	-	TGTGCCAGCAGCTCCCTTGCAGGGAGGTCTAATGAAAAACTGTTTTTT	CASSSLAGRSNEKLFF
TRBV5-6	TRBJ2-2	-	TRBD2	TGTGCCAGCAGCTTGGTAGCGGGAGGCACCGGGGAGCTGTTTTTT	CASSLVAGGTGELFF